This T cell receptor beta chain emerged from a study of T cell responses to AZD1222 COVID-19 vaccine. Study findings and constraints: Donors were chiefly white British, with a greater number of females, and clonal diversity was perhaps underestimated. Spike-specific TCRs gained breadth and depth after people received two AZD1222 doses. AZD1222 recipients seropositive at baseline numbered only 6 or 7. In all cases, repertoires were sampled only after the peak T cell response.

Germline values: CDR1 SGHTA, CDR2 FQGNSA. The CDR3 sequence is 16 residues long. V shed 0 bases and J shed 5 bases, with 13 bases lying between them. The repertoire was sequenced with immunoSEQ multiplex PCR; TCRdb's copy has only in-frame clones and lacks some. The sample includes around 200,000 clones, more than 75% seen only once; the top ten take 25% to 30%. In the case of this clone: Antigen unknown.

The source is an adult who received the AZD1222 COVID-19 vaccine. Sequencing used peripheral blood, obtained 28 days after the second AZD1222 dose. The chain recombines TRBV7-2 with TRBJ2-2; D possibly corresponds to TRBD1 (5 bases). In DNA, the CDR3 is TGTGCCAGCAGCTTAGCGCTCAGGGTGAGGACCGGGGAGCTGTTTTTT. Translating it yields CASSLALRVRTGELFF.